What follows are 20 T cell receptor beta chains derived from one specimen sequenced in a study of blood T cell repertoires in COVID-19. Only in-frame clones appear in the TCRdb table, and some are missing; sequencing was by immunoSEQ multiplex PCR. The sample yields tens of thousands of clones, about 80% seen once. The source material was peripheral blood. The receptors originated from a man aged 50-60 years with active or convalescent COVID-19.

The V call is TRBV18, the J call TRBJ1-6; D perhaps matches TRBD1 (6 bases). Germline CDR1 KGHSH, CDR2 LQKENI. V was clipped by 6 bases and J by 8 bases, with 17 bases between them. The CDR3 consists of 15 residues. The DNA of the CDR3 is TGTGCCAGCTCTCTTACTGGGACACCGGATTCACCCCTCCACTTT. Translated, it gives CASSLTGTPDSPLHF.

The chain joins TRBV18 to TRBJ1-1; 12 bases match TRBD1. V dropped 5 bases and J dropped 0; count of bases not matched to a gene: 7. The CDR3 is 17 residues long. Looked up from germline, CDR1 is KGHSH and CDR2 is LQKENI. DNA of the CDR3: TGTGCCAGCTCAAGGGGACAGGGGGCAATTATGAACACTGAAGCTTTCTTT. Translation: CASSRGQGAIMNTEAFF.

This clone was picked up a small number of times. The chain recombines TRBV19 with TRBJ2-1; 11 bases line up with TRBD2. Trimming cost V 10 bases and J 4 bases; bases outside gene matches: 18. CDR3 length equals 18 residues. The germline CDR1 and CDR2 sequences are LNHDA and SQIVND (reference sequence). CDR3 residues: CATSNSQLAGASYNEQFF. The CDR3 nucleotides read TGTGCCACTTCGAATTCGCAACTAGCGGGGGCCTCGTACAATGAGCAGTTCTTC.

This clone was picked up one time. This CDR3 reads CAWSSWGGVGEQYF. CDR3 sequence (DNA): TGTGCCTGGAGTTCGTGGGGGGGAGTTGGCGAGCAGTACTTC. The rearrangement uses TRBV30 and TRBJ2-7; 7 nucleotides agree with TRBD2. Germline trimming cut 2 bases from V and 6 bases from J; bases unmatched to any gene: 10. Germline CDR1 is GTSNPN and CDR2 is SVGIG (reference sequence). The CDR3 is 14 amino acids.

CDR3 sequence: CASSPGTKETQYF. The DNA of the CDR3 is TGTGCCAGCAGCCCCGGGACAAAAGAGACCCAGTACTTC. The genes are TRBV4-2 and TRBJ2-5; tentatively, D is TRBD1 (6 bases). The CDR3 spans 13 residues. From germline, CDR1 is LGHNA and CDR2 YNFKEQ. Trimming removed 4 bases at V and 3 bases at J, with 9 bases between.

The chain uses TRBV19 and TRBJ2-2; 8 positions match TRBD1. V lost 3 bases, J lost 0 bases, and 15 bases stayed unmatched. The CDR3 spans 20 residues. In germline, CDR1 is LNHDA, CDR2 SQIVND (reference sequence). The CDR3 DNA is TGTGCCAGTAGTATGTTTCTCGCAGGGGGCTATTACGCGAACACCGGGGAGCTGTTTTTT. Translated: CASSMFLAGGYYANTGELFF.

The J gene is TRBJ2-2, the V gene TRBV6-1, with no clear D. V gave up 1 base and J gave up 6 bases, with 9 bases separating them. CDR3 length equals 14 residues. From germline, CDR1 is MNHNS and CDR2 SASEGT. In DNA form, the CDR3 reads TGTGCCAGCAGTGAAGTTTACACCCCCGGGGAGCTGTTTTTT. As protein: CASSEVYTPGELFF.

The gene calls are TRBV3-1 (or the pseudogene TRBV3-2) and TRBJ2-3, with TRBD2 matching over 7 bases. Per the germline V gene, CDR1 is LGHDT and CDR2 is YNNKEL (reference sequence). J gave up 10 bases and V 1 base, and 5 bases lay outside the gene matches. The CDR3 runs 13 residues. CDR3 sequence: CASSQAPTSAQYF. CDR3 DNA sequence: TGTGCCAGCAGCCAAGCTCCAACTAGCGCGCAGTATTTT.

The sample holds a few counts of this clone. The CDR3 region is CASRDRVWTGELFF. For the CDR3, the DNA is TGTGCCAGCCGAGACAGGGTGTGGACCGGGGAGCTGTTTTTT. The J gene is TRBJ2-2, the V gene TRBV19; 7 positions match TRBD1. The CDR3 is 14 residues long. Losses at the gene ends were 9 bases for V and 5 bases for J; bases not matched to a gene: 9. The V gene's germline CDR1 is LNHDA and CDR2 SQIVND (reference sequence).

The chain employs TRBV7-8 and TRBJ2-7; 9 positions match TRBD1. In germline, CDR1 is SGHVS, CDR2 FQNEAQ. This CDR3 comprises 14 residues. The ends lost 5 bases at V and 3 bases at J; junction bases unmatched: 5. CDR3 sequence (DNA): TGTGCCAGCAGCCCGGACAGGGGTGGCTACGAGCAGTACTTC. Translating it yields CASSPDRGGYEQYF.

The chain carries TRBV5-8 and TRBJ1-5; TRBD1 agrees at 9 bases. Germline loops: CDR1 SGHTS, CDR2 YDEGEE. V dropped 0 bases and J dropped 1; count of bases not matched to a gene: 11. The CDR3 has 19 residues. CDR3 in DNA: TGTGCCAGCAGCTTGGAACACGGGACAGGGATTTTCAGCAATCAGCCCCAGCATTTT. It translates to CASSLEHGTGIFSNQPQHF.

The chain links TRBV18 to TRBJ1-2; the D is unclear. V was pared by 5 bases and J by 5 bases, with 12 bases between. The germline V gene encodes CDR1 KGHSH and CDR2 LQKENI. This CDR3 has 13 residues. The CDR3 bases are TGTGCCAGCTCATCCGACGGACTGTATGGCTACACCTTC. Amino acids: CASSSDGLYGYTF.

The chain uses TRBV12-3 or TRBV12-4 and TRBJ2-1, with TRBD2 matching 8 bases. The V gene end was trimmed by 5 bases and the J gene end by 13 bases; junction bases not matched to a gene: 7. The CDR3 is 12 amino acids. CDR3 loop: CASSPLAGKQFF. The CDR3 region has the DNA TGTGCCAGCAGTCCTTTAGCGGGGAAACAGTTCTTC.

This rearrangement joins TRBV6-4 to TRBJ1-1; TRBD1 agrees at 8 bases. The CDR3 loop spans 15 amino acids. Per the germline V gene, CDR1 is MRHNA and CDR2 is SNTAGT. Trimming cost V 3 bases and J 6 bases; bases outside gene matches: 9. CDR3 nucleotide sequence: TGTGCCAGCAGTGAAAGACAGGGGAGGTTTGCTGAAGCTTTCTTT. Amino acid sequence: CASSERQGRFAEAFF.

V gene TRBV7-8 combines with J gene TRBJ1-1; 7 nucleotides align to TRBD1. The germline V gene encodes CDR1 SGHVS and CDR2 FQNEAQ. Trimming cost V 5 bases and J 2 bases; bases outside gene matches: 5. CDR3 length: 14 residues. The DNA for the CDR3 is TGTGCCAGCAGCGCCTCAGGGGGAAACACTGAAGCTTTCTTT. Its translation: CASSASGGNTEAFF.

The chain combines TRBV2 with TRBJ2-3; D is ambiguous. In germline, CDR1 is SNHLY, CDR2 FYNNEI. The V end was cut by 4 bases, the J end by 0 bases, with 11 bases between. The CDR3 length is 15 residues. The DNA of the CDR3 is TGTGCCAGCAGTGGGGTAGACTTTAGCACAGATACGCAGTATTTT. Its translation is CASSGVDFSTDTQYF.

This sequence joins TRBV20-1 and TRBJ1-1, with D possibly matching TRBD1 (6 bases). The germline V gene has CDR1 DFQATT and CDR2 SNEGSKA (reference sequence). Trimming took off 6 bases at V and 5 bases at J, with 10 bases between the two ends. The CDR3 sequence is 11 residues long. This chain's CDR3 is CSAAGVTEAFF. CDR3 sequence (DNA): TGCAGTGCAGCAGGGGTTACTGAAGCTTTCTTT.

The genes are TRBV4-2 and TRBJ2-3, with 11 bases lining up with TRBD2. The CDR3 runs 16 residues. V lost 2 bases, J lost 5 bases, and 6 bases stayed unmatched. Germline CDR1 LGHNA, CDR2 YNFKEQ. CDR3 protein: CASSQRLAGKVDTQYF. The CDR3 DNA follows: TGTGCCAGCAGCCAACGACTAGCGGGGAAGGTAGATACGCAGTATTTT.

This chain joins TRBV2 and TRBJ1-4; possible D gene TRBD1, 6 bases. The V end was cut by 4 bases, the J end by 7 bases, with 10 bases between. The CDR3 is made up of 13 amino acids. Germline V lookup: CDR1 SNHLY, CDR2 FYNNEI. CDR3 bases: TGTGCCAGCAGTGCAGGGGTGATTGAAAAACTGTTTTTT. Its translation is CASSAGVIEKLFF.

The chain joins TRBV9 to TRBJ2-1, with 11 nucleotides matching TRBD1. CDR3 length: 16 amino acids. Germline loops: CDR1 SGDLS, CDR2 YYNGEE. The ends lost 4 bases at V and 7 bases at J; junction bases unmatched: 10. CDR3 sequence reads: CASSPFGQGALNEQFF. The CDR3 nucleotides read TGTGCCAGCAGCCCTTTCGGACAGGGGGCTTTGAATGAGCAGTTCTTC.